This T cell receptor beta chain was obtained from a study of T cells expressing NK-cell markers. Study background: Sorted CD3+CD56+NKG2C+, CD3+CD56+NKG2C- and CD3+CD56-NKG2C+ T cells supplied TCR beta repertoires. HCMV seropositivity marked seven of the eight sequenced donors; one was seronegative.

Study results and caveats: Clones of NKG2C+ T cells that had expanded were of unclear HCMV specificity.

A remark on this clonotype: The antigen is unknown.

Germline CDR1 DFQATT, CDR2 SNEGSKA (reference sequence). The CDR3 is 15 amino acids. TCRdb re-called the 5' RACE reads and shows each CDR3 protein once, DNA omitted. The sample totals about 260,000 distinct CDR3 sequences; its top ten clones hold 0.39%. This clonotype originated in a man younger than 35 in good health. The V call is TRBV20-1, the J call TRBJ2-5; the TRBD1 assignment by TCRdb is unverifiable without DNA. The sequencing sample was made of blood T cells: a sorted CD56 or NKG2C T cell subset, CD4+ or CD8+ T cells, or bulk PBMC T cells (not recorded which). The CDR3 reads CSARDFQGGRETQYF.